This is a list of T cell receptor beta chains from one sample in a study of blood T cell repertoires in COVID-19. Profiled with immunoSEQ multiplex PCR; TCRdb holds only in-frame clones, not every one. The top ten clones hold more than 3% of a sample with around 130,000 clones, around 90% of them seen once. Sequencing was performed on peripheral blood. The receptors stem from a man aged 50 or older with active COVID-19. Each CDR3 is given with its conserved first and last residue. The D gene is left open where the match is weak. The size of a clone is reported for some rows only, either as once, few or many, or as a class for expanded clones.

D,J,V,size,DNA,CDR3
NA,TRBJ1-5,TRBV7-9,NA,TGTGCCAGCAGCACACAGGGTAGCAATCAGCCCCAGCATTTT,CASSTQGSNQPQHF
NA,TRBJ1-1,TRBV29-1,NA,TGCAGCGCCCGAGATTTTATGAACACTGAAGCTTTCTTT,CSARDFMNTEAFF
TRBD2,TRBJ2-1,TRBV13,NA,TGTGCCAGCAGGGATCTAGCGGGGGGGCCAGTAGAGCAGTTCTTC,CASRDLAGGPVEQFF
NA,TRBJ2-1,TRBV27,NA,TGTGCCAGCAGTTTAGTGGTTTCAGTCTCCTACAATGAGCAGTTCTTC,CASSLVVSVSYNEQFF
TRBD2,TRBJ2-7,TRBV18,NA,TGTGCCAGCTCTTCGGGACTAGCAGACTACGAGCAGTACTTC,CASSSGLADYEQYF
TRBD1,TRBJ1-5,TRBV10-3,NA,TGTGCCATCAGAGGTCGACAGGGGAATCAGCCCCAGCATTTT,CAIRGRQGNQPQHF
NA,TRBJ1-1,TRBV19,NA,TGTGCCAGTGAACAGGGCCGAGCTTTCTTT,CASEQGRAFF
NA,TRBJ1-1,TRBV11-3,NA,TGTGCCAGCAGCTTAGTTCCCCCTAACACTGAAGCTTTCTTT,CASSLVPPNTEAFF
NA,TRBJ1-2,TRBV7-2,few,TGTGCCAGCAGCCATCGGACAGAGGGAGAGTATGGCTACACCTTC,CASSHRTEGEYGYTF
TRBD1,TRBJ1-4,TRBV25-1,once,TGTGCCAGCAGTCGCGCAGGGGGGATAGGTGAAAAACTGTTTTTT,CASSRAGGIGEKLFF
NA,TRBJ2-4,TRBV5-6,NA,TGTGCCAGCAGCTACCAAGGGGGATTGGGAAACATTCAGTACTTC,CASSYQGGLGNIQYF
NA,TRBJ1-1,TRBV7-9,NA,TGTGCCAGCAGCTCACTAACAGGGAACACTGAAGCTTTCTTT,CASSSLTGNTEAFF
TRBD2,TRBJ2-5,TRBV18,NA,TGTGCCAGCTCACCGAATTTTAGCGGGGCACAAGAGACCCAGTACTTC,CASSPNFSGAQETQYF
NA,TRBJ1-3,TRBV5-1,NA,TGCGCCAGCAGCTTGCCCGGACAGTATGGAAACACCATATATTTT,CASSLPGQYGNTIYF
TRBD1,TRBJ1-1,TRBV6-5,NA,TGTGCCAGCAGTTATGGCATTACAGGGGACCACGATAAAGCTTTCTTT,CASSYGITGDHDKAFF
NA,TRBJ2-3,TRBV9,NA,TGTGCCAGCAGCGTATCTCAGGTCCTCCCAGATACGCAGTATTTT,CASSVSQVLPDTQYF
NA,TRBJ2-3,TRBV7-9,NA,TGTGCCAGCAGCTTAGTGGGTGGGGCCACAGATACGCAGTATTTT,CASSLVGGATDTQYF
NA,TRBJ2-2,TRBV11-2,NA,TGTGCCAGCAGTGTAATCAGCGGGGAGCTGTTTTTT,CASSVISGELFF
NA,TRBJ1-1,TRBV6-6,NA,TGTGCCAGCAGTTATCCCGAGGGGAACACTGAAGCTTTCTTT,CASSYPEGNTEAFF
TRBD1,TRBJ2-7,TRBV6-5,NA,TGTGCCAGCAGCTCTGGCGGGACAGGGGGGTCGGAGCAGTACTTC,CASSSGGTGGSEQYF
TRBD1,TRBJ1-5,TRBV6-1,NA,TGTGCCAGCAGTGAGAACAGGGGGCCAAGTGGTCCCCAGCATTTT,CASSENRGPSGPQHF
NA,TRBJ2-3,TRBV5-1,NA,TGCGCCAGCAGCTTGGGACAGTCGGGAGATACGCAGTATTTT,CASSLGQSGDTQYF
TRBD1,TRBJ2-7,TRBV15,few,TGTGCCACCTTAGACAGGGACGGTGGCTCCTACGAGCAGTACTTC,CATLDRDGGSYEQYF
NA,TRBJ1-2,TRBV24-1,NA,TGTGCCACCAGGGACAGCTCAAACTATGGCTACACCTTC,CATRDSSNYGYTF
TRBD1,TRBJ1-1,TRBV5-5,NA,TGTGCCAGCAGCTCGGGACAGTCCATGAACACTGAAGCTTTCTTT,CASSSGQSMNTEAFF
TRBD1,TRBJ1-1,TRBV2,once,TGTGCCAGCAGCCCACAGGGGCAGGGGAACACTGAAGCTTTCTTT,CASSPQGQGNTEAFF
NA,TRBJ2-1,TRBV19,once,TGTGCCAGTAGTATAGCGTTAGGACAGACCAATGAGCAGTTCTTC,CASSIALGQTNEQFF
TRBD1,TRBJ1-2,TRBV9,NA,TGTGCCAGCAGCCATCGACAGGGGGCCCCAACTAACTATGGCTACACCTTC,CASSHRQGAPTNYGYTF
TRBD1,TRBJ2-1,TRBV24-1,NA,TGTGCCACCAGTGATGCCGGGACAGGGTCCTACAATGAGCAGTTCTTC,CATSDAGTGSYNEQFF
NA,TRBJ2-5,TRBV5-1,NA,TGCGCCAGCAGCCCGGGGGTGAGCTTCACCGAGACCCAGTACTTC,CASSPGVSFTETQYF
NA,TRBJ1-1,TRBV6-5,NA,TGTGCCAGCAGAGCTGGTTGGAGGACTGAAGCTTTCTTT,CASRAGWRTEAFF
TRBD1,TRBJ1-2,TRBV5-4,NA,TGTGCCAGCAGCCCGGGACAGGGGTTTCGGTATGGCTACACCTTC,CASSPGQGFRYGYTF
TRBD2,TRBJ2-1,TRBV25-1,NA,TGTGCCAGCAGTGACCGGGGGGGGACTAGCGGGGATAGAAATGAGCAGTTCTTC,CASSDRGGTSGDRNEQFF
NA,TRBJ1-3,TRBV14,NA,TGTGCCAGCAGCCTGGAGAGCTCTGGAAACACCATATATTTT,CASSLESSGNTIYF
TRBD2,TRBJ2-1,TRBV2,NA,TGTGCCAGCAGTGAAGAAGGAAGCGGGAGGATCAATGAGCAGTTCTTC,CASSEEGSGRINEQFF
TRBD2,TRBJ2-6,TRBV19,NA,TGTGCCAGTAGTCTCGGCGGGAGTGGAGAATCTGGGGCCAACGTCCTGACTTTC,CASSLGGSGESGANVLTF
NA,TRBJ1-1,TRBV9,NA,TGTGCCAGCAGCGTCTTTATCCGGACAGCCAACACTGAAGCTTTCTTT,CASSVFIRTANTEAFF
TRBD1,TRBJ2-2,TRBV6-6,NA,TGTGCCAGCAAGACAGGGGTGGCCGGGGAGCTGTTTTTT,CASKTGVAGELFF
NA,TRBJ1-2,TRBV7-9,NA,TGTGCCAGCAGCGCACAGGGAAGGAATGGCTACACCTTC,CASSAQGRNGYTF
TRBD1,TRBJ2-2,TRBV19,NA,TGTGCCAGTAGTACACTTTGGACAGGGGCGAACACCGGGGAGCTGTTTTTT,CASSTLWTGANTGELFF
TRBD1,TRBJ2-3,TRBV5-1,NA,TGCGCCAGCAGCTTGGCTCGGACAGGGGGGAGGACAGATACGCAGTATTTT,CASSLARTGGRTDTQYF